This entry describes one T cell receptor beta chain. The entry originates in a study of blood T cell repertoires in COVID-19. The CDR3 extends over 16 amino acids. Germline-derived CDR1 and CDR2 are SNHLY and FYNNEI. Germline trimming cut 8 bases from V and 3 bases from J; bases unmatched to any gene: 10. The data were produced by immunoSEQ multiplex PCR, yet TCRdb's version contains in-frame clones alone and is incomplete. The repertoire has approximately 280,000 clones, more than 85% of them found once; the top ten carry approximately 4.2%. The TCR sequence derives from a man aged 35 to 55 with acute or convalescent COVID-19. Material for sequencing was peripheral blood. V and J are TRBV2 and TRBJ1-1; 12 nucleotides align to TRBD1. For the CDR3, the DNA is TGTGCCAGCTTCCGGGACAGGGGGCAGTGGGACACTGAAGCTTTCTTT. It encodes CASFRDRGQWDTEAFF.